The 9 T cell receptor beta chains below come from one sample, sequenced in a study of shared clonotypes between healthy human individuals. Selected positively for CCR7 and CD45RO-negative, naive CD8 cells excluded terminally differentiated effector memory CD45RA+ cells. Measured with immunoSEQ multiplex PCR; TCRdb has only the in-frame clones, and not every one. The table lists a few million clones, 93% of them singletons. The sequenced sample was naive CD8+ T cells from PBMCs. The receptors derive from a young man in good health. Some clones in this sample may be carry-over from other donors' samples.

The chain has TRBV7-9 and TRBJ2-1; D gene uncertain. V was clipped by 1 base and J by 10 bases, with 8 bases between them. From germline, CDR1 is SEHNR and CDR2 FQNEAQ (reference sequence). The CDR3 extends over 12 amino acids. The CDR3 here is CASSLDRREQFF. Written as DNA, the CDR3 is TGTGCCAGCAGCTTAGACCGAAGGGAGCAGTTCTTC. Looking up the rest from reference TRBV7-9 and TRBJ2-1 gives the full variable domain: DTGVSQNPRHKITKRGQNVTFRCDPISEHNRLYWYRQTLGQGPEFLTYFQNEAQLEKSRLLSDRFSAERPKGSFSTLEIQRTEQGDSAMYLCASSLDRREQFFGPGTRLTVL.

This chain joins TRBV10-3 and TRBJ2-5; D unclear. Germline V gene data show CDR1 as ENHRY and CDR2 as SYGVKD. V lost 3 bases, J lost 4 bases, and 9 bases lay in between. This CDR3 contains 13 residues. The CDR3 region has the DNA TGTGCCATCAGTGAACTTGGTAGAGAGACCCAGTACTTC. Its protein is CAISELGRETQYF.

V and J are TRBV4-1 and TRBJ2-5; D is perhaps TRBD2 (6 bases). Germline V gene data show CDR1 as MGHRA and CDR2 as YSYEKL. The CDR3 loop spans 16 amino acids. Trimming shortened V by 4 bases and J by 2 bases, and 17 bases separated the two germline ends. Here the CDR3 DNA reads TGCGCCAGCAGCCGTGCGCGGACTAAGGTTCAAGAGACCCAGTACTTC. Encoded protein: CASSRARTKVQETQYF.

Turning to this clone: The sample contains more than one DNA sequence encoding this CDR3. This chain uses TRBV7-9 with TRBJ1-1; D may be TRBD1 (5 bases). The CDR3 extends over 13 amino acids. V gave up 4 bases and J gave up 5 bases, with 11 bases separating them. Germline V gives CDR1 SEHNR, CDR2 FQNEAQ (reference sequence). The CDR3 nucleotides read TGTGCCAGCAGCTCCCCCGGGGGAACTGAAGCTTTCTTT. This translates into CASSSPGGTEAFF.

This sequence joins TRBV6-1 and TRBJ1-5, with D possibly matching TRBD1 (6 bases). The CDR3 sequence is 14 residues long. Germline loops: CDR1 MNHNS, CDR2 SASEGT. The V end was cut by 4 bases, the J end by 6 bases, with 13 bases between. The CDR3 is CASSVRGWGQPQHF. CDR3 bases: TGTGCCAGCAGTGTCAGGGGTTGGGGTCAGCCCCAGCATTTT.

This chain uses TRBV6-1 with TRBJ2-7, with 9 bases aligning to TRBD1. The ends lost 8 bases at V and 4 bases at J; junction bases unmatched: 9. Germline loops: CDR1 MNHNS, CDR2 SASEGT. The CDR3 has 14 residues. CDR3 loop: CASSLPGQGYEQYF. Here the CDR3 DNA reads TGTGCCAGCTCTCTCCCGGGACAGGGTTACGAGCAGTACTTC.

In its sample, this clone was seen once. The chain recombines TRBV4-1 with TRBJ2-7; TRBD1 matches 9 bases. V lost 0 bases to trimming and J lost 3 bases; unmatched junction nucleotides: 3. CDR1 is MGHRA, CDR2 YSYEKL, per germline. The CDR3 length is 15 residues. The CDR3 nucleotides read TGCGCCAGCAGCCAAGAGGTGACAGGGGGCTACGAGCAGTACTTC. The encoded protein is CASSQEVTGGYEQYF.

J is TRBJ2-2 and V is TRBV7-8; maybe TRBD2 (6 bases). The germline V and J ends were trimmed by 5 bases and 4 bases, with 14 bases remaining between them. The CDR3 is 15 amino acids. CDR1 is SGHVS and CDR2 is FQNEAQ in the germline V gene. CDR3 loop: CASSRSVRGTGELFF. CDR3 DNA: TGTGCCAGCAGCCGTTCGGTGCGGGGCACCGGGGAGCTGTTTTTT.

This clone was observed a single time. The V and J genes are TRBV12-2 and TRBJ1-4. TRBV12-2 is designated a pseudogene. The CDR3 loop spans 16 amino acids. The CDR3 here is CASRFPSAGSNEKLFF. The DNA of the CDR3 is TGTGCAAGTCGCTTCCCTAGCGCAGGGTCTAATGAAAAACTGTTTTTT.